Presented here are 20 T cell receptor beta chains from one specimen sequenced in a study of blood T cell repertoires in COVID-19. Sequenced by immunoSEQ multiplex PCR; TCRdb stores in-frame clones only, minus some. The sample includes 230,000 or so clones, roughly 89% of them seen just once. Source material: PBMCs or T cells enriched from blood (not recorded which). The receptors derive from a woman in her thirties or forties with acute COVID-19.

This rearrangement joins TRBV5-6 to TRBJ1-1; a possible D gene is TRBD1 (6 bases). This CDR3 is built from 15 residues. V shed 2 bases and J shed 4 bases, with 15 bases lying between them. CDR1 is SGHDT and CDR2 is YYEEEE in the germline V gene. Here the CDR3 reads CASSFSGGRGTEAFF. The CDR3 DNA is TGTGCCAGCAGCTTTTCGGGGGGGCGAGGCACTGAAGCTTTCTTT.

This chain links TRBV19 with TRBJ2-5; the match to TRBD2 covers 10 bases. V shed 1 base, J shed 1 base, and the junction held 3 bases outside the gene matches. The CDR3 has 16 residues. The germline V gene encodes CDR1 LNHDA and CDR2 SQIVND (reference sequence). As DNA, the CDR3 is TGTGCCAGTAGTATAGGGCTAGCGGGGGTCCAAGAGACCCAGTACTTC. Protein: CASSIGLAGVQETQYF.

The chain couples TRBV13 to TRBJ1-4; D is unresolved. The CDR3 sequence is 11 residues long. CDR1 and CDR2 (germline): PRHDT, FYEKMQ (reference sequence). The germline V and J ends were trimmed by 3 bases and 8 bases, with 4 bases remaining between them. CDR3 sequence (DNA): TGTGCCAGCAGCTTCCGGGAAAAACTGTTTTTT. Its translation: CASSFREKLFF. Variable domain in full (rest from reference TRBV13 and TRBJ1-4): AAGVIQSPRHLIKEKRETATLKCYPIPRHDTVYWYQQGPGQDPQFLISFYEKMQSDKGSIPDRFSAQQFSDYHSELNMSSLELGDSALYFCASSFREKLFFGSGTQLSVL.

The chain joins TRBV5-1 to TRBJ2-5, with 8 bases that match TRBD1. The germline CDR1 and CDR2 sequences are SGHRS and YFSETQ. The V segment lost 4 bases and the J segment 4 bases; nucleotides outside the gene matches: 12. The CDR3 totals 16 residues. This chain's CDR3 is CASSVSRTGLGETQYF. In DNA, the CDR3 is TGCGCCAGCAGCGTCTCTAGGACAGGGTTAGGAGAGACCCAGTACTTC.

CDR3 bases: TGTGCCAGCAGCGCGGGGGGCCAAGGCCATGAGCAGTTCTTC. As protein: CASSAGGQGHEQFF. V gene TRBV2 combines with J gene TRBJ2-1; 8 positions match TRBD2. J lost 8 bases, V lost 6 bases, and 9 bases had no gene match. Germline V CDR1 and CDR2: SNHLY, FYNNEI. The length of the CDR3 is 14 residues.

This clone was recorded a few times. The V and J genes are TRBV2 and TRBJ1-4; D unclear. The CDR3 covers 15 residues. Germline V lookup: CDR1 SNHLY, CDR2 FYNNEI. V gave up 7 bases and J gave up 2 bases, with 14 bases separating them. CDR3 loop: CASTLRSGTNEKLFF. The CDR3 DNA reads TGTGCCAGCACCTTGAGGAGCGGGACTAATGAAAAACTGTTTTTT.

The chain recombines TRBV10-1 with TRBJ1-5; 7 bases map to TRBD1. Losses at the gene ends were 6 bases for V and 9 bases for J; bases not matched to a gene: 8. This CDR3 has 13 amino acids. CDR1 and CDR2 from the germline V gene are WNHNN and SYGVQD (reference sequence). The DNA of the CDR3 is TGCGCCAGCAGCGACAGGGAGGACGGGCCCCAGCATTTT. The encoded protein is CASSDREDGPQHF.

V and J are TRBV7-2 and TRBJ1-2, with 7 bases identical to TRBD1. The V gene end was trimmed by 5 bases and the J gene end by 0 bases; junction bases not matched to a gene: 12. CDR1 SGHTA and CDR2 FQGNSA come from the germline V gene. This CDR3 is 17 amino acids long. CDR3 amino acids: CASSLDRIVTTNYGYTF. CDR3 nucleotides: TGTGCCAGCAGCCTGGACAGGATTGTCACGACTAACTATGGCTACACCTTC.

The chain uses TRBV14 and TRBJ1-2; no reliable D call. Germline assignment: CDR1 SGHDN and CDR2 FVKESK. Trimming left V 0 bases short and J 4 bases short, with 12 bases between. This CDR3 spans 15 amino acids. The CDR3 spells CASSQDLMGPYGYTF. CDR3 coding DNA: TGTGCCAGCAGCCAAGATCTTATGGGCCCCTATGGCTACACCTTC.

This clone has more than one count but fewer than ten. The rearrangement uses TRBV19 and TRBJ1-2; 10 bases agree with TRBD1. V was clipped by 4 bases and J by 7 bases; unmatched bases: 6. The CDR3 sequence is 14 residues long. Per germline, CDR1 LNHDA and CDR2 SQIVND (reference sequence). This chain's CDR3 is CASSKRDRGSGYTF. The CDR3 DNA is TGTGCCAGTAGTAAAAGGGACAGGGGAAGTGGCTACACCTTC.

The chain carries TRBV6-2 or TRBV6-3 and TRBJ2-7; D possibly corresponds to TRBD2 (6 bases). The CDR3 is made up of 13 amino acids. V was shortened by 2 bases and J by 7 bases, with 12 bases between the two germline ends. Germline V gene data show CDR1 as MNHEY and CDR2 as SVGEGT. The CDR3 nucleotides read TGTGCCAGCAGTTACGAGGGACTGCGGGAGCAGTACTTC. Its protein product is CASSYEGLREQYF.

The V gene is TRBV7-9, the J gene TRBJ1-2, with 7 bases that match TRBD1. V lost 3 bases to trimming and J lost 4 bases; unmatched junction nucleotides: 8. CDR3 length: 15 amino acids. Germline CDR1 SEHNR, CDR2 FQNEAQ (reference sequence). CDR3 sequence reads: CASSLTGTQGYGYTF. The CDR3 DNA reads TGTGCCAGCAGCTTGACAGGGACCCAGGGCTATGGCTACACCTTC.

This clone was found once. The chain recombines TRBV7-2 with TRBJ1-1, with 8 bases lining up with TRBD1. Germline CDR1 and CDR2: SGHTA and FQGNSA. This CDR3 has 18 residues. The V and J ends lost 2 bases and 1 base, in that order; junction bases with no gene match: 12. CDR3 in DNA: TGTGCCAGCAGCTTACAATCAGGGGGCCCCCCCAAGAACACTGAAGCTTTCTTT. Its protein product is CASSLQSGGPPKNTEAFF.

This chain links TRBV7-9 with TRBJ1-2, with D perhaps TRBD1 (5 bases). Germline CDR1 SEHNR, CDR2 FQNEAQ (reference sequence). Trimming removed 5 bases at V and 2 bases at J, with 6 bases between. The CDR3 totals 12 residues. The CDR3 reads CASSQGNYGYTF. CDR3 nucleotide sequence: TGTGCCAGCAGCCAGGGAAACTATGGCTACACCTTC. Looking up the rest from reference TRBV7-9 and TRBJ1-2 gives the full variable domain: DTGVSQNPRHKITKRGQNVTFRCDPISEHNRLYWYRQTLGQGPEFLTYFQNEAQLEKSRLLSDRFSAERPKGSFSTLEIQRTEQGDSAMYLCASSQGNYGYTFGSGTRLTVV.

CDR3 protein: CASSKGEVSTTNEKLFF. DNA for the CDR3: TGTGCCAGCAGCAAAGGGGAGGTATCTACAACTAATGAAAAACTGTTTTTT. The rearrangement links TRBV21-1 to TRBJ1-4. TRBV21-1 constitutes a pseudogene. This CDR3 comprises 17 residues.

This clone was recorded a few times. This chain connects TRBV29-1 to TRBJ1-1, with 8 bases lining up with TRBD1. CDR1 is SQVTM and CDR2 is ANQGSEA in the germline V gene. The V segment lost 7 bases and the J segment 5 bases; nucleotides outside the gene matches: 6. This CDR3 has 12 residues. Written as DNA, the CDR3 is TGCAGCGCCACCAGGGGGCGGACTGAAGCTTTCTTT. Encoded protein: CSATRGRTEAFF.

This sequence joins TRBV5-1 and TRBJ1-4, with 10 bases identical to TRBD1. The ends lost 0 bases at V and 6 bases at J; junction bases unmatched: 2. Germline V CDR1 and CDR2: SGHRS, YFSETQ. The CDR3 totals 15 residues. CDR3 amino acids: CASSLAGQGDEKLFF. The CDR3 coding sequence is TGCGCCAGCAGCTTGGCAGGACAGGGGGATGAAAAACTGTTTTTT.

Note on this clone: Possible read error: a much larger clone is one base away. This chain connects TRBV5-1 to TRBJ1-1; D gene uncertain. The CDR3 length is 13 residues. Looked up from germline, CDR1 is SGHRS and CDR2 is YFSETQ. The V and J ends lost 1 base and 1 base respectively, with 5 bases between them. This CDR3 is CASSLPGNTEAFF. The CDR3 coding sequence is TGCGCCAGCAGCTTGCCAGGGAACACTGAAGCTTTCTTT.

V is TRBV12-5 and J is TRBJ2-5; D not certain. The CDR3 runs to 13 residues. Trimming left V 1 base short and J 5 bases short, with 8 bases between. Germline CDR1 LGHNT, CDR2 FRNRAP. The CDR3: CASGLGVRETQYF. The CDR3 DNA sequence: TGTGCTAGTGGTTTGGGGGTGAGGGAGACCCAGTACTTC.

The rearrangement joins TRBV3-1 (or the pseudogene TRBV3-2) to TRBJ2-5; D ambiguous. Trimming cost V 1 base and J 5 bases, with 14 bases left between them. CDR1 is LGHDT, CDR2 YNNKEL, per germline (reference sequence). This CDR3 spans 15 amino acids. CDR3 nucleotides: TGTGCCAGCAGCCAAGGAAACCTAGATAGGGAGACCCAGTACTTC. Translated: CASSQGNLDRETQYF.